The 32 T cell receptor beta chains below come from one sample, sequenced in a study of Graves' ophthalmopathy and Graves' hyperthyroidism. Amplification from RNA transcripts yielded the TCR beta CDR3 regions. The first round was an RT-PCR with HTBI primers, and the second round was a multiplex PCR. TCRdb independently ran MiXCR on the multiplex PCR reads; one entry per CDR3 protein. The sample contains 650,000 to 900,000 distinct CDR3 sequences, approximately 40% of which appear only once. The specimen was peripheral blood. The receptors were gathered from an adult man with Graves' ophthalmopathy.

In its sample, this clonotype was seen many times. The chain links TRBV14 to TRBJ2-5, with a weak D call TRBD2 (6 bases). The CDR3 covers 13 residues. Germline values: CDR1 SGHDN, CDR2 FVKESK. Trimming took 1 base from V and 7 from J, leaving 10 bases between them. This chain's CDR3 is CASSQARGGTQYF. As DNA, the CDR3 is TGTGCCAGCAGCCAAGCTCGGGGAGGGACCCAGTACTTC.

This clonotype was counted between two and nine times. The CDR3 region has the DNA TGTGCCAGCAGCGACGGGACAGTGTTGAACACTGAAGCTTTCTTT. Encoded protein: CASSDGTVLNTEAFF. The chain has TRBV9 and TRBJ1-1, with 7 bases that match TRBD1. The V segment lost 3 bases and the J segment 0 bases; nucleotides outside the gene matches: 5. CDR3 length: 15 amino acids. The germline CDR1 and CDR2 sequences are SGDLS and YYNGEE.

Regarding this clonotype: Since a much larger clone is just one base distant, this may be a read error. This rearrangement joins TRBV29-1 to TRBJ2-7, with D unclear. The CDR3 sequence is 12 residues long. CDR1 and CDR2 (germline): SQVTM, ANQGSEA. The CDR3 coding sequence is TGCAGCGTTGGACCCAAAATCTACGAGCAGTGCTTC. Translation gives CSVGPKIYEQCF.

The rearrangement links TRBV11-2 to TRBJ1-6, with 7 bases identical to TRBD1. Germline CDR1 reads SGHAT; CDR2 reads FQNNGV. The CDR3 sequence is 13 residues long. After removal of 5 bases from V and 7 bases from J, the junction contained 2 bases not matched to a gene. The CDR3 DNA reads TGTGCCAGCAGCCAGACAGGGAATTCACCCCTCCACTTT. Translation: CASSQTGNSPLHF.

Regarding this clonotype: The junction differs from germline at one of its ends, possibly a read error. The V and J genes are TRBV9 and TRBJ2-5; D ambiguous. Germline lookup yields CDR1 SGDLS and CDR2 YYNGEE. The CDR3 is 12 residues long. In DNA, the CDR3 is TGTGCCAGCTCACTCGGTGGAGAGACCCAGAACTTC. Protein product: CASSLGGETQNF.

Worth noting for this clonotype: One junction end does not reproduce the germline sequence, and a read error may be involved. This chain links TRBV5-1 with TRBJ1-2, with 8 bases aligning to TRBD1. The CDR3 is made up of 15 amino acids. Germline V lookup: CDR1 SGHRS, CDR2 YFSETQ. The CDR3 nucleotides read TGTGCCAGCAGCGAATACTTGACAGGGGTTCGTGGCTACACCTTC. Protein product: CASSEYLTGVRGYTF.

This clonotype appeared a few times. The chain combines TRBV7-2 with TRBJ2-5; 10 nucleotides align to TRBD2. Germline CDR1 is SGHTA and CDR2 is FQGNSA. The CDR3 has 16 residues. V lost 1 base and J lost 1; bases outside the gene matches: 3. The CDR3 sequence is CASSLERGGFQETQYF. The CDR3 nucleotides read TGTGCCAGCAGCTTAGAGCGGGGGGGGTTCCAAGAGACCCAGTACTTC.

The rearrangement joins TRBV11-2 to TRBJ2-5; D perhaps matches TRBD2 (6 bases). The CDR3 has 16 residues. V was pared by 5 bases and J by 4 bases, with 20 bases between. CDR1 SGHAT and CDR2 FQNNGV come from the germline V gene. In DNA, the CDR3 is TGTGCCAGCAGCCGCTGGGACTCGGCCCGTGGAGAGACCCAGTACTTC. Translation: CASSRWDSARGETQYF.

The chain employs TRBV12-3 or TRBV12-4 and TRBJ2-7; tentatively, D is TRBD1 (5 bases). V gave up 3 bases and J gave up 2 bases, with 11 bases separating them. This CDR3 is built from 14 residues. This chain's CDR3 is CASSFPGKPYEQYF. The DNA for the CDR3 is TGTGCCAGCAGTTTCCCAGGGAAACCCTACGAGCAGTACTTC.

In its sample, this clonotype was seen a few times. V gene TRBV3-1 combines with J gene TRBJ2-7; TRBD1 matches at 7 bases. V lost 1 base to trimming and J lost 1 base; unmatched junction nucleotides: 4. The CDR3 loop spans 15 amino acids. Germline lookup yields CDR1 LGHDT and CDR2 YNNKEL (reference sequence). The CDR3 DNA reads as TGTGCCAGCAGCCAAGCTGGGACAGCTTCCTACGAGCAGTACTTC. It yields the protein CASSQAGTASYEQYF.

The genes are TRBV19 and TRBJ2-5, with 8 bases aligning to TRBD1. Germline CDR1 and CDR2: LNHDA and SQIVND (reference sequence). The CDR3 is 17 amino acids. V was pared by 3 bases and J by 5 bases, with 14 bases of the junction left unmatched. CDR3 in DNA: TGTGCCAGTAGTATGGCCAGCCCGACAGGGGCCAGGGAGACCCAGTACTTC. It yields the protein CASSMASPTGARETQYF.

This clonotype was seen many times. The rearrangement links TRBV20-1 to TRBJ2-5; D remains unclear. The CDR3 consists of 14 residues. Trimming shortened V by 5 bases and J by 2 bases, and 15 bases separated the two germline ends. Germline assignment: CDR1 DFQATT and CDR2 SNEGSKA (reference sequence). CDR3 nucleotide sequence: TGCAGTGCTGGTGGACCGCCCTTACAAGAGACCCAGTACTTC. This gives the protein CSAGGPPLQETQYF.

This clonotype has more than one count but fewer than ten. The CDR3 spells CSVETSGRTSTDTQYF. The CDR3 DNA sequence: TGCAGCGTTGAGACTAGCGGGAGGACTAGCACAGATACGCAGTATTTT. The chain has TRBV29-1 and TRBJ2-3; 13 nucleotides agree with TRBD2. CDR3 length: 16 amino acids. Germline assignment: CDR1 SQVTM and CDR2 ANQGSEA. Unmatched junction bases numbered 3, after V lost 3 bases and J lost 0 bases.

As regards this clonotype: Germline is not matched at one junction end, which may reflect a read error. This chain joins TRBV7-9 and TRBJ2-4; 10 bases align to TRBD2. The CDR3 covers 17 residues. Germline V CDR1 and CDR2: SEHNR, FQNEAQ (reference sequence). The CDR3 DNA is TGTGCCAGCAGTGGTCTAGCGGGAGAGTTTGCCAAGAACATTCAGTACTGG. Protein sequence: CASSGLAGEFAKNIQYW.

On this clonotype itself: A much larger clone differs by one base, so this may be a read error. Likely a read error: the CDR3 ends without its conserved phenylalanine or tryptophan. V is TRBV16 and J is TRBJ1-1; D possibly corresponds to TRBD1 (6 bases). The V end was cut by 5 bases, the J end by 2 bases, with 15 bases between. Germline V gene lookup returns CDR1 KGHSY and CDR2 FQNENV. The CDR3 sequence is 15 residues long. The CDR3 DNA is TGTGCCAGCAGCTTAGAAGGGGGACAAAACACTGAAGCTTTCCTT. Translation: CASSLEGGQNTEAFL.

This chain connects TRBV15 to TRBJ1-5, with D hard to call. Trimming cost V 8 bases and J 2 bases, with 13 bases left between them. The V gene's germline CDR1 is LNHNV and CDR2 YYDKDF (reference sequence). The CDR3 is 14 residues long. DNA of the CDR3: TGTGCCACCCGCGCGCCGATTGGCAATCAGCCCCAGCATTTT. Translated, it gives CATRAPIGNQPQHF.

The V gene is TRBV12-3 or TRBV12-4, the J gene TRBJ2-7; D gene unclear. V was trimmed by 6 bases and J by 4 bases, leaving 16 bases between them. CDR3 size: 14 residues. CDR3 coding DNA: TGTGCCAGCAGCCCGAACTTTGGTGAATACGAGCAGTACTTC. This gives the protein CASSPNFGEYEQYF.

The chain's CDR3 is CASSTPDRYCQPQHF. In DNA form, the CDR3 reads TGTGCCAGTAGTACCCCAGACAGGTATTGTCAGCCCCAGCATTTT. The genes are TRBV19 and TRBJ1-5; D may be TRBD1 (6 bases). Germline V lookup: CDR1 LNHDA, CDR2 SQIVND (reference sequence). This CDR3 spans 15 amino acids. V shed 4 bases and J shed 6 bases, with 16 bases lying between them.

This clonotype was counted between two and nine times. The rearrangement joins TRBV7-9 to TRBJ2-2; 9 nucleotides align to TRBD2. Germline loops: CDR1 SEHNR, CDR2 FQNEAQ (reference sequence). Trimming cost V 8 bases and J 3 bases; bases outside gene matches: 10. The CDR3 spans 16 residues. The CDR3 DNA reads TGTGCCAGCTCACGCAACCTAGCGGGATACACCGGGGAGCTGTTTTTT. This sequence encodes CASSRNLAGYTGELFF.

This clonotype was recorded a few times. The chain joins TRBV12-3 or TRBV12-4 to TRBJ2-7; no clear D. The CDR3 is 13 amino acids. Trimming shortened V by 7 bases and J by 0 bases, and 10 bases separated the two germline ends. The CDR3 DNA sequence: TGTGCCAGCATGGAGAGCAGCTCCTACGAGCAGTACTTC. Translated: CASMESSSYEQYF.

In regard to this clonotype: One base away lies a much larger clone, so this may be a sequencing read error. V usage is TRBV10-3 and J usage is TRBJ2-7; D perhaps matches TRBD1 (6 bases). This CDR3 is built from 11 residues. Germline CDR1 ENHRY, CDR2 SYGVKD. Trimming took off 8 bases at V and 6 bases at J, with 11 bases between the two ends. CDR3 nucleotides: TGTGCCATCGGGGGCGACTGCGAGCAGTACTTC. Translated, it gives CAIGGDCEQYF.

This chain links TRBV29-1 with TRBJ2-7, with TRBD2 as a possible D gene (6 bases). V was cut by 8 bases and J by 1 base, with 21 bases left in between. The CDR3 consists of 15 residues. Looked up from germline, CDR1 is SQVTM and CDR2 is ANQGSEA. CDR3 nucleotide sequence: TGCAGCAGCCAAGGGGTGGTAGCGGATTCCTACGAGCAGTACTTC. It translates to CSSQGVVADSYEQYF.

This clonotype was counted ten times or more. V and J are TRBV7-3 and TRBJ2-6, with D possibly called TRBD1 or TRBD2 (5 bases each). The CDR3 totals 19 residues. Germline lookup yields CDR1 SGHTA and CDR2 FQGTGA. Trimming removed 0 bases at V and 1 base at J, with 16 bases between. For the CDR3, the DNA is TGTGCCAGCAGCTTAACGCGGGCAGGGAGTCAATCTGGGGCCAACGTCCTGACTTTC. Translated: CASSLTRAGSQSGANVLTF.

This clonotype occurred many times. V usage is TRBV29-1 and J usage is TRBJ2-6; 8 bases line up with TRBD1. The CDR3 is 19 residues long. J lost 0 bases, V lost 6 bases, and 16 bases had no gene match. Germline lookup yields CDR1 SQVTM and CDR2 ANQGSEA. This CDR3 reads CSVITQGQGKPSGANVLTF. The CDR3 DNA reads as TGCAGCGTGATAACCCAAGGACAGGGCAAACCCTCTGGGGCCAACGTCCTGACTTTC. The entire variable domain, with the rest obtained from reference TRBV29-1 and TRBJ2-6, is as follows: SAVISQKPSRDICQRGTSLTIQCQVDSQVTMMFWYRQQPGQSLTLIATANQGSEATYESGFVIDKFPISRPNLTFSTLTVSNMSPEDSSIYLCSVITQGQGKPSGANVLTFGAGSRLTVL.

For this clonotype: The junction departs from germline at one end; a sequencing error may be responsible. The J gene is TRBJ1-5, the V gene TRBV6-4; TRBD1 is a possible D gene (5 bases). CDR1 and CDR2 from the germline V gene are MRHNA and SNTAGT. CDR3 size: 12 residues. The CDR3 DNA reads as TGTGCCAGCACGGGACCCCTGATGCCCCGGCATTTT. It specifies CASTGPLMPRHF.

About this clonotype itself: The junction shows a germline mismatch at one end, possibly a read error. This chain joins TRBV7-2 and TRBJ1-6, with TRBD1 as a possible D gene (6 bases). Germline CDR1 SGHTA, CDR2 FQGNSA. The CDR3 length is 14 residues. The CDR3 DNA sequence: TGTGCCAGCAGCCCCCAGGGGTATAATTCACTCCTCCACTTT. This gives the protein CASSPQGYNSLLHF.

The chain couples TRBV7-9 to TRBJ1-1, with 7 bases aligning to TRBD1. V lost 5 bases and J lost 0; bases outside the gene matches: 6. Germline-derived CDR1 and CDR2 are SEHNR and FQNEAQ (reference sequence). CDR3 length: 15 residues. Here the CDR3 DNA reads TGTGCCAGCAGCCAAATGGGACAGCTGAACACTGAAGCTTTCTTT. Translating gives CASSQMGQLNTEAFF.

This clonotype came up many times. The chain links TRBV7-9 to TRBJ1-2, with D possibly matching TRBD1 (5 bases). V gave up 5 bases and J gave up 8 bases, with 18 bases separating them. The CDR3 has 14 residues. Germline assignment: CDR1 SEHNR and CDR2 FQNEAQ (reference sequence). The CDR3 coding sequence is TGTGCCAGCAGCCACCAGGGACCTCTTCGGGGCTACACCTTC. This codes for CASSHQGPLRGYTF.

The chain couples TRBV7-9 to TRBJ1-2; 7 nucleotides align to TRBD1. Trimming cost V 5 bases and J 0 bases; bases outside gene matches: 12. The CDR3 consists of 17 residues. Germline CDR1 SEHNR, CDR2 FQNEAQ (reference sequence). This CDR3 reads CASSPSRDRGANYGYTF. CDR3 DNA: TGTGCCAGCAGCCCGTCCCGGGACAGAGGAGCTAACTATGGCTACACCTTC. Looking up the rest from reference TRBV7-9 and TRBJ1-2 gives the full variable domain: DTGVSQNPRHKITKRGQNVTFRCDPISEHNRLYWYRQTLGQGPEFLTYFQNEAQLEKSRLLSDRFSAERPKGSFSTLEIQRTEQGDSAMYLCASSPSRDRGANYGYTFGSGTRLTVV.

A word on this clonotype: This may stem from a read error, because a much larger clone lies one nucleotide away. The rearrangement links TRBV7-9 to TRBJ1-6; the D gene is possibly TRBD1 (5 bases). CDR3 length: 15 residues. V lost 5 bases to trimming and J lost 10 bases, with 18 bases between them. Germline-derived CDR1 and CDR2 are SEHNR and FQNEAQ (reference sequence). CDR3 loop: CASSPMEQGGSPLHF. The CDR3 DNA reads TGTGCCAGCAGCCCTATGGAGCAGGGCGGATCACCCCTCCACTTT.

V gene TRBV25-1 combines with J gene TRBJ2-2, with D possibly TRBD2 on 5 matching bases. In germline, CDR1 is MGHDK, CDR2 SYGVNS. This CDR3 contains 14 residues. The V and J ends lost 5 bases and 3 bases respectively, with 10 bases between them. CDR3 in DNA: TGTGCCAGCAGTATCTCCGGGGACACCGGGGAGCTGTTTTTT. Its translation is CASSISGDTGELFF.

The CDR3 spells CASRDPGLAGFTGELFF. For the CDR3, the DNA is TGTGCCAGCAGGGACCCTGGACTAGCGGGTTTCACCGGGGAGCTGTTTTTT. The chain has TRBV25-1 and TRBJ2-2; 11 bases line up with TRBD2. CDR1 and CDR2 (germline): MGHDK, SYGVNS. The junction had 10 bases not matched to a gene; V was cut back by 6 bases and J by 4 bases. The CDR3 is made up of 17 amino acids.